Listed here are 10 T cell receptor beta chains from one sample, sequenced in a study of neoadjuvant anti-PD-1 for oral cavity cancer. Produced via immunoSEQ multiplex PCR; TCRdb's table is partial and in-frame only. The sample holds roughly 15,000 clones, 55% to 65% seen once. The source was PBMCs, collected before nivolumab (anti-PD-1) treatment. The receptors derive from a person between 35 and 79 years old with oral cavity squamous cell carcinoma.

The chain uses TRBV5-1 and TRBJ2-3; D possibly corresponds to TRBD1 (6 bases). The CDR3 contains 16 residues. Trimming took off 3 bases at V and 0 bases at J, with 14 bases between the two ends. CDR1 and CDR2 (germline): SGHRS, YFSETQ. CDR3 in DNA: TGCGCCAGCAGCTCTACAGGGATGCCTAGCACAGATACGCAGTATTTT. Its translation is CASSSTGMPSTDTQYF.

This rearrangement joins TRBV27 to TRBJ1-1; D is unresolved. The CDR3 length is 13 residues. Germline CDR1 MNHEY, CDR2 SMNVEV (reference sequence). V lost 5 bases to trimming and J lost 0 bases, with 7 bases between them. The CDR3 here is CASSPWVNTEAFF. CDR3 nucleotides: TGTGCCAGCAGTCCTTGGGTGAACACTGAAGCTTTCTTT.

This clone was observed a few times. The chain recombines TRBV5-6 with TRBJ2-3; 9 nucleotides line up with TRBD1. The CDR3 length is 16 residues. The V segment lost 0 bases and the J segment 3 bases; nucleotides outside the gene matches: 5. From germline, CDR1 is SGHDT and CDR2 YYEEEE. The CDR3 sequence: CASSLDSGTGTDTQYF. CDR3 DNA sequence: TGTGCCAGCAGCTTGGACAGTGGGACAGGGACAGATACGCAGTATTTT.

The chain recombines TRBV6-1 with TRBJ1-6; D is possibly TRBD1 (5 bases). This CDR3 is 16 amino acids long. Germline-derived CDR1 and CDR2 are MNHNS and SASEGT. Trimming left V 0 bases short and J 9 bases short, with 15 bases between. The CDR3 coding sequence is TGTGCCAGCAGTGAAGCCCCTGGGGGTTATGGTTCACCCCTCCACTTT. It encodes CASSEAPGGYGSPLHF.

The chain carries TRBV5-1 and TRBJ2-1, with 12 bases fitting TRBD2. The length of the CDR3 is 15 residues. Germline V gene lookup returns CDR1 SGHRS and CDR2 YFSETQ. With V trimmed by 0 bases and J by 7 bases, 2 bases remained unmatched. In DNA form, the CDR3 reads TGCGCCAGCAGCTTGGGACTAGCGGGAGTGAATGAGCAGTTCTTC. This encodes CASSLGLAGVNEQFF.

The genes are TRBV7-8 and TRBJ1-1, with 8 nucleotides matching TRBD1. CDR1 is SGHVS, CDR2 FQNEAQ, per germline. The CDR3 is made up of 11 amino acids. CDR3 loop: CASTGDTEAFF. The CDR3 DNA sequence: TGTGCGTCGACAGGGGACACTGAAGCTTTCTTT.

This chain connects TRBV5-5 to TRBJ1-2, with D maybe TRBD1 (6 bases). The CDR3 is 15 amino acids. Trimming cost V 3 bases and J 5 bases, with 17 bases left between them. Germline V CDR1 and CDR2: SGHKS, YYEKEE (reference sequence). The CDR3 spells CASSSYRQAGYGYTF. CDR3 in DNA: TGTGCCAGCAGCTCCTACCGACAGGCCGGATATGGCTACACCTTC.

V gene TRBV5-4 combines with J gene TRBJ1-6; D possibly corresponds to TRBD1 (6 bases). The CDR3 spans 15 residues. The germline gives CDR1 SGHNT, CDR2 YYREEE (reference sequence). Between the trimmed V and J ends, which lost 2 bases and 8 bases, there was a span of 14 bases. The CDR3 coding sequence is TGTGCCAGCAGCTTCGGGGGGCAGGTCTATTCACCCCTCCACTTT. It yields the protein CASSFGGQVYSPLHF.

The V and J genes are TRBV6-5 and TRBJ1-1; D is perhaps TRBD1 (5 bases). The CDR3 is 12 amino acids. Between the trimmed V and J ends, which lost 3 bases and 6 bases, there was a span of 8 bases. The V gene's germline CDR1 is MNHEY and CDR2 SVGAGI. The DNA for the CDR3 is TGTGCCAGCAGTTATCGGGGCGCTGAAGCTTTCTTT. Protein: CASSYRGAEAFF.

The chain joins TRBV7-8 to TRBJ2-3; TRBD2 agrees at 15 bases. The germline CDR1 and CDR2 sequences are SGHVS and FQNEAQ. CDR3 length equals 16 residues. V was pared by 5 bases and J by 10 bases, with 10 bases of the junction left unmatched. CDR3 bases: TGTGCCAGCAGCCCATGGACTAGCGGGGGGGAATTTCCGCAGTATTTT. This sequence encodes CASSPWTSGGEFPQYF.